The 19 T cell receptor beta chains given below trace back to one sample, sequenced in a study of OX40 agonist ivuxolimab in advanced cancers. Sequenced by immunoSEQ multiplex PCR; TCRdb stores in-frame clones only, minus some. In the table there are some 13,000 clones, about 69% of which are singletons. Sequencing used CD4+ or CD8+ T cells sorted from blood, obtained in a trial of the OX40 agonist ivuxolimab. Source of these receptors: an adult with an advanced solid tumor such as melanoma, head and neck, liver or kidney cancer.

V gene TRBV30 combines with J gene TRBJ2-7, with 7 positions matching TRBD2. Germline V gives CDR1 GTSNPN, CDR2 SVGIG (reference sequence). With 4 bases clipped from V and 6 bases from J, the junction kept 6 bases outside the gene matches. The CDR3 runs to 12 residues. The CDR3 DNA reads TGTGCCTGGAACCCGTCGGGGGGCGAGCAGTACTTC. Protein: CAWNPSGGEQYF.

V and J are TRBV7-8 and TRBJ1-4, with D tentatively TRBD1 (5 bases). V lost 7 bases and J 0 bases, leaving 15 bases between the germline ends. The CDR3 loop spans 16 amino acids. The germline V gene has CDR1 SGHVS and CDR2 FQNEAQ. The CDR3 is CASTLTAGTTNEKLFF. CDR3 in DNA: TGTGCCAGCACCTTGACAGCAGGGACAACTAATGAAAAACTGTTTTTT.

The chain recombines TRBV28 with TRBJ2-2, with 9 positions matching TRBD2. The trim removed 8 bases at V and 3 bases at J, leaving 19 bases unmatched. The CDR3 is 19 amino acids. Germline values: CDR1 MDHEN, CDR2 SYDVKM. CDR3 DNA sequence: TGTGCCAGCGGAGCTATATCGGCGGGAGGGCCCTCCGACACCGGGGAGCTGTTTTTT. It translates to CASGAISAGGPSDTGELFF.

The chain uses TRBV9 and TRBJ1-2, with TRBD1 as a possible D gene (5 bases). The CDR3 extends over 14 amino acids. In germline, CDR1 is SGDLS, CDR2 YYNGEE. V was pared by 4 bases and J by 2 bases, with 12 bases between. The CDR3 sequence is CASSLGKGNYGYTF. In DNA, the CDR3 is TGTGCCAGCAGCTTGGGGAAGGGGAACTATGGCTACACCTTC.

This clone is classed as medium-sized. V is TRBV6-1 and J is TRBJ2-1; 12 bases are a match to TRBD2. The CDR3 contains 15 residues. The germline gives CDR1 MNHNS, CDR2 SASEGT. The V segment lost 5 bases and the J segment 8 bases; nucleotides outside the gene matches: 7. The CDR3 spells CASSSASGRADEQFF. CDR3 in DNA: TGTGCCAGCAGTTCGGCTAGCGGGAGGGCCGATGAGCAGTTCTTC.

This chain uses TRBV4-1 with TRBJ2-3, with TRBD2 matching 9 bases. Trimming cost V 5 bases and J 0 bases; bases outside gene matches: 6. From germline, CDR1 is MGHRA and CDR2 YSYEKL. This CDR3 region has 16 residues. CDR3 in DNA: TGCGCCAGCAGCTATAGACTAGCGGAAAGCACAGATACGCAGTATTTT. It encodes CASSYRLAESTDTQYF.

V and J are TRBV7-2 and TRBJ1-1; D unclear. The ends were cut back, 5 bases at V and 3 bases at J, with 10 bases in the middle. CDR1 SGHTA and CDR2 FQGNSA come from the germline V gene. The CDR3 spans 13 residues. The CDR3 region has the DNA TGTGCCAGCAGCAACGAAGGGTACACTGAAGCTTTCTTT. Its protein is CASSNEGYTEAFF.

The chain joins TRBV4-1 to TRBJ2-5; 7 bases line up with TRBD1. Germline V gene data show CDR1 as MGHRA and CDR2 as YSYEKL. V dropped 2 bases and J dropped 0; count of bases not matched to a gene: 3. The CDR3 consists of 15 residues. The CDR3 region has the DNA TGCGCCAGCAGCCAACCCGGGACAGACCAAGAGACCCAGTACTTC. Encoded protein: CASSQPGTDQETQYF.

The CDR3 loop reads CASSSPPKGENTEAFF. The CDR3 DNA reads TGTGCCAGCAGCTCACCCCCGAAAGGGGAGAACACTGAAGCTTTCTTT. V and J are TRBV7-9 and TRBJ1-1; D possibly corresponds to TRBD1 (5 bases). This CDR3 region has 16 residues. Trimming removed 4 bases from V and 1 base from J, with 16 bases in between. Germline CDR1 is SEHNR and CDR2 is FQNEAQ (reference sequence).

The rearrangement joins TRBV7-9 to TRBJ2-7; D is tentatively TRBD1 or TRBD2 (5 bases each). CDR3 length: 12 residues. Germline CDR1 is SEHNR and CDR2 is FQNEAQ (reference sequence). The V end was cut by 1 base, the J end by 6 bases, with 7 bases between. The CDR3 region is CASSLEGTEQYF. For the CDR3, the DNA is TGTGCCAGCAGCTTAGAGGGGACCGAGCAGTACTTC.

This clone has just a few counts. The rearrangement uses TRBV18 and TRBJ1-5; possible D gene TRBD1, 6 bases. Trimming stripped 2 bases from V and 5 bases from J, with 16 bases between. The germline V gene encodes CDR1 KGHSH and CDR2 LQKENI. There are 16 residues in the CDR3. This CDR3 is CASSPSGQGSHQPQHF. Here the CDR3 DNA reads TGTGCCAGCTCACCAAGTGGCCAGGGGTCACATCAGCCCCAGCATTTT. The full variable domain, completed using reference TRBV18 and TRBJ1-5, is NAGVMQNPRHLVRRRGQEARLRCSPMKGHSHVYWYRQLPEEGLKFMVYLQKENIIDESGMPKERFSAEFPKEGPSILRIQQVVRGDSAAYFCASSPSGQGSHQPQHFGDGTRLSIL.

The V and J genes are TRBV9 and TRBJ2-5; 10 nucleotides line up with TRBD2. CDR3 size: 15 residues. Germline V gene sequence: CDR1 SGDLS, CDR2 YYNGEE. With 3 bases clipped from V and 0 bases from J, the junction kept 2 bases outside the gene matches. The CDR3 is CASSDSGGYQETQYF. The DNA for the CDR3 is TGTGCCAGCAGCGATAGCGGGGGGTACCAAGAGACCCAGTACTTC.

CDR3 sequence: CASSQDHFPGEKLFF. The CDR3 DNA reads TGCGCCAGCAGCCAAGATCACTTTCCAGGGGAAAAACTGTTTTTT. The J gene is TRBJ1-4, the V gene TRBV4-1; possible D gene TRBD1, 5 bases. The CDR3 sequence is 15 residues long. Germline V gene sequence: CDR1 MGHRA, CDR2 YSYEKL. V dropped 0 bases and J dropped 8 bases, with 13 bases sitting between them.

The chain links TRBV6-1 to TRBJ1-1, with no clear D. V shed 9 bases and J shed 3 bases, with 11 bases lying between them. The CDR3 is 12 residues long. Per the germline V gene, CDR1 is MNHNS and CDR2 is SASEGT. CDR3 bases: TGTGCCAGTTGGGCGGGGTACACTGAAGCTTTCTTT. This gives the protein CASWAGYTEAFF.

The chain is built from TRBV21-1 and TRBJ2-3; TRBD1 reflects the table's D call only, with no check against the DNA. TRBV21-1 is a pseudogene. The CDR3 has 16 residues. As DNA, the CDR3 is TGTGCCAGCAGCAAAGCGCGTAGGGGGCACACAGATACGCAGTATTTT. Amino acid sequence: CASSKARRGHTDTQYF.

The chain employs TRBV7-9 and TRBJ2-2; 9 bases match TRBD1. V gave up 5 bases and J gave up 5 bases; unmatched junction bases: 9. In germline, CDR1 is SEHNR, CDR2 FQNEAQ (reference sequence). CDR3 length: 16 residues. The CDR3 DNA is TGTGCCAGCAGCACCTTGACAGGGGGAATAACCGGGGAGCTGTTTTTT. This sequence encodes CASSTLTGGITGELFF.

J is TRBJ2-1 and V is TRBV28; D gene ambiguous. V was clipped by 2 bases and J by 8 bases, with 7 bases between them. The CDR3 has 12 amino acids. Germline V lookup: CDR1 MDHEN, CDR2 SYDVKM. The CDR3 DNA reads TGTGCCAGCAGTTTAGGTGGCGATGAGCAGTTCTTC. Its protein product is CASSLGGDEQFF.

The CDR3 protein is CASSWVAYSNQPQHF. CDR3 sequence (DNA): TGTGCCAGCTCTTGGGTGGCATATAGCAATCAGCCCCAGCATTTT. The chain has TRBV6-1 and TRBJ1-5; D unclear. Germline CDR1 is MNHNS and CDR2 is SASEGT. Trimming took off 8 bases at V and 0 bases at J, with 14 bases between the two ends. CDR3 length: 15 residues.

The V and J genes are TRBV27 and TRBJ1-1; D possibly corresponds to TRBD1 (6 bases). The germline V and J ends were trimmed by 1 base and 3 bases, with 6 bases remaining between them. The CDR3 has 13 residues. Per germline, CDR1 MNHEY and CDR2 SMNVEV (reference sequence). As DNA, the CDR3 is TGTGCCAGCAGTTTATACAGGGACACTGAAGCTTTCTTT. Residues: CASSLYRDTEAFF.